The 5 T cell receptor beta chains listed next were all sequenced from one sample in a study of blood T cell repertoires in COVID-19. Sequencing used immunoSEQ multiplex PCR; TCRdb keeps in-frame clones, though not all of them. The sample records some 240,000 clones, about 91% being singletons. Sequencing input: peripheral blood. The receptors were sampled from a woman aged 40 to 49 who had recovered from COVID-19.

The chain uses TRBV6-2 or TRBV6-3 and TRBJ2-7; 12 bases match TRBD1. After removal of 5 bases from V and 3 bases from J, the junction contained 2 bases not matched to a gene. This CDR3 has 14 amino acids. The germline V gene has CDR1 MNHEY and CDR2 SVGEGT. The DNA for the CDR3 is TGTGCCAGCAGTGGGGACAGGGGGCTCTACGAGCAGTACTTC. The encoded protein is CASSGDRGLYEQYF.

The rearrangement links TRBV19 to TRBJ1-2; D unclear. CDR1 is LNHDA and CDR2 is SQIVND in the germline V gene (reference sequence). CDR3 length: 11 residues. Trimming left V 9 bases short and J 4 bases short, with 9 bases between. CDR3: CASPYFYGYTF. In DNA, the CDR3 is TGTGCCAGCCCGTATTTCTATGGCTACACCTTC.

This chain connects TRBV7-9 to TRBJ2-2; 7 nucleotides match TRBD1. Germline lookup yields CDR1 SEHNR and CDR2 FQNEAQ (reference sequence). Trimming cost V 11 bases and J 5 bases; bases outside gene matches: 14. This CDR3 is 15 amino acids long. The CDR3 sequence: CAGARSETGTGELFF. DNA for the CDR3: TGTGCCGGAGCGAGGAGTGAGACAGGGACCGGGGAGCTGTTTTTT.

V and J are TRBV3-1 (or the pseudogene TRBV3-2) and TRBJ1-4; D not resolved. The length of the CDR3 is 16 residues. CDR1 is LGHDT, CDR2 YNNKEL, per germline (reference sequence). V lost 0 bases and J 8 bases, leaving 16 bases between the germline ends. The CDR3 sequence is CASSQDEQPGREKLFF. For the CDR3, the DNA is TGTGCCAGCAGCCAAGATGAACAGCCGGGGAGAGAAAAACTGTTTTTT.

The rearrangement joins TRBV28 to TRBJ2-7; unclear D gene. The CDR3 contains 14 residues. Germline assignment: CDR1 MDHEN and CDR2 SYDVKM. V lost 6 bases and J lost 6, with 18 bases in between. The CDR3: CASSSVISVCEQYF. The CDR3 DNA follows: TGTGCCAGCAGCTCCGTAATCTCAGTTTGCGAGCAGTACTTC.